This TCR beta chain was captured in a study of metastatic and nonmetastatic thyroid tumors. In the study overall: Repertoires from blood and tumor or nodule tissue of malignant and benign thyroid patients were compared.

In its sample, this clone was seen many times. All patients were untreated before thyroid surgery. The trim removed 3 bases at V and 6 bases at J, leaving 4 bases unmatched. The CDR3 length is 14 residues. Germline assignment: CDR1 SGHDT and CDR2 YYEEEE. In the original analysis: The distant-metastasis classifier for papillary thyroid cancer was built from CDR3 differences across clinicopathological groups. TCRdb re-called the PCR reads through MiXCR. TCRdb, not the original authors, processed these V and J calls. The data show about 35,000 clones, with 18% seen just once and 9.5% to 15% held by the top ten.

This chain connects TRBV5-6 to TRBJ2-3, with 10 bases aligning to TRBD2. The sequence was obtained from a male donor with papillary thyroid cancer or a benign thyroid nodule (not recorded which). Some clones in this sample may be carry-over from other donors' samples. Sample: blood. The CDR3 DNA is TGTGCCAGCAGCTCTGCTAGCGGGAGCGATACGCAGTATTTT. Protein product: CASSSASGSDTQYF.